This T cell receptor (beta chain) is from a study of shared clonotypes between healthy human individuals. Overall study context: Three CD4 naive, three CD4 memory, two CD8 naive and one CD8 memory plate were used per donor. Study results and caveats: Clonotypes that were shared across four donors made up around 5% of naive CD4 clonotypes.

The CDR3 consists of 15 residues. Losses at the gene ends were 7 bases for V and 6 bases for J; bases not matched to a gene: 7. Germline CDR1 SNHLY, CDR2 FYNNEI. A deep-level run was used for the assay. Original analysis: Filtering of immunoSEQ junctional sequences could not match full-length read filtering. Clones were read by immunoSEQ multiplex PCR, and TCRdb kept only the in-frame ones, dropping some. V, J and clone size are taken as reported in that table, and D and trimming were inferred from the DNA itself. The repertoire holds approximately 1.5 million clones, with approximately 98.5% as singletons. Details on this clone: The target antigen is unknown.

The material sequenced was naive CD4+ T cells sorted from blood. The subset is: CD45RA+ positively selected. The chain links TRBV2 to TRBJ2-7, with TRBD2 identical over 15 bases. The sequence was collected from a man aged 25-45 years in good health. CDR3 protein: CASIGLAGGPGEQYF. In nucleotides, the CDR3 is TGTGCCAGCATCGGACTAGCGGGAGGGCCGGGCGAGCAGTACTTC.